This is a list of T cell receptor beta chains from one sample in a study of post-analysis software for immune sequencing data. TCRdb itself ran the PCR reads through MiXCR, one entry per CDR3 protein. The profile shows 820,000 or so distinct CDR3 sequences, roughly half of them singletons. Sequenced: blood. The receptor set was obtained from a girl aged 10 to 17 with multiple sclerosis. CDR3s include the opening cysteine and the closing phenylalanine or tryptophan. Fields, in order: J gene, V gene, clone size, D gene, CDR3 protein, CDR3 DNA. D genes are given only for firm matches. For some rows the clone size is stated as once, few or many, or as a class when expanded; others skip it.

J: TRBJ2-7; V: TRBV20-1; size: NA; D: NA; CDR3: CSARSHSGQVSYEQYF; DNA: TGCAGTGCTAGATCCCACTCCGGGCAAGTCTCCTACGAGCAGTACTTC
J: TRBJ2-1; V: TRBV12-3/TRBV12-4; size: NA; D: TRBD2; CDR3: CASRGLAGSGDEQFF; DNA: TGTGCCAGCAGGGGACTAGCGGGAAGTGGGGATGAGCAGTTCTTC
J: TRBJ2-7; V: TRBV5-1; size: NA; D: NA; CDR3: CASSRGTPTDYEQYF; DNA: TGCGCCAGCAGCCGCGGGACCCCGACCGATTACGAGCAGTACTTC
J: TRBJ2-7; V: TRBV15; size: few; D: TRBD1; CDR3: CATSSDRGLTYEQYF; DNA: TGTGCCACCAGCAGTGACAGGGGACTTACCTACGAGCAGTACTTC
J: TRBJ2-3; V: TRBV19; size: NA; D: NA; CDR3: CASSIYADTQYF; DNA: TGTGCCAGTAGTATATATGCGGATACGCAGTATTTT
J: TRBJ1-2; V: TRBV6-5; size: few; D: NA; CDR3: CASSYEGNRDYGYTF; DNA: TGTGCCAGCAGTTACGAGGGCAATCGGGACTATGGCTACACCTTC
J: TRBJ1-2; V: TRBV29-1; size: NA; D: TRBD1; CDR3: CSVPIPGTGNYGYTF; DNA: TGCAGCGTGCCTATTCCCGGGACAGGGAACTATGGCTACACCTTC
J: TRBJ2-7; V: TRBV7-9; size: NA; D: NA; CDR3: CASSYPTGEAHNEQYF; DNA: TGTGCCAGCAGCTACCCAACAGGGGAGGCCCACAATGAGCAGTACTTC
J: TRBJ1-2; V: TRBV5-1; size: NA; D: TRBD1; CDR3: CASSPPTGSNYGYTF; DNA: TGCGCCAGCAGCCCCCCGACAGGGTCTAACTATGGCTACACCTTC
J: TRBJ2-4; V: TRBV20-1; size: NA; D: TRBD2; CDR3: CSAPAGAANIQYF; DNA: TGCAGTGCTCCGGCGGGAGCGGCGAACATTCAGTACTTC
J: TRBJ1-5; V: TRBV28; size: NA; D: TRBD1; CDR3: CASRLDRGHVSNQPQHF; DNA: TGTGCCAGCAGACTGGACAGGGGGCACGTTTCAAATCAGCCCCAGCATTTT